Shown below are 25 T cell receptor beta chains from a single sample sequenced in a study of Ad26.COV2.S vaccination and SARS-CoV-2 variants (dated by TCRdb to the early 2020s). Sample treatment or condition, as interpreted from the label and publication: about 20 received Ad26.COV2.S at low or high dose, single or two shots; five or six received placebo; per-sample allocation not given. For vaccine and placebo recipients, repertoires were sequenced using samples collected on day 63 after the first injection. The library was built by means of the immunoSEQ multiplex PCR assay. Imported from immuneACCESS, the table was reduced by TCRdb to in-frame sequences with V and J called. These copies leave out some clones; in studies compared against another copy, an unresolved V gene accounts for under half, and the cause of the remainder is not known. For this sample the table gives hundreds of thousands of clones, of which 90% were detected only once. The ten biggest clones cover 9.5% to 15% of the sample.

The material was peripheral blood, obtained in a trial of Ad26.COV2.S vaccine versus placebo. Source of these receptors: a person aged 18-65 years who received the Ad26.COV2.S COVID-19 vaccine or a placebo.

V usage is TRBV2 and J usage is TRBJ2-1, with no clear D. CDR3 length: 16 amino acids. Germline lookup yields CDR1 SNHLY and CDR2 FYNNEI. V was clipped by 2 bases and J by 10 bases, with 21 bases between them. The CDR3 region is CASSESLGRVVVEQFF. DNA for the CDR3: TGTGCCAGCAGTGAAAGTTTGGGCCGCGTTGTAGTGGAGCAGTTCTTC.

The chain has TRBV19 and TRBJ2-7; D is perhaps TRBD2 (5 bases). Germline V CDR1 and CDR2: LNHDA, SQIVND (reference sequence). The CDR3 runs to 14 residues. The V and J ends lost 2 bases and 2 bases respectively, with 10 bases between them. DNA of the CDR3: TGTGCCAGTAGTATATTTCGGGGAACCTACGAGCAGTACTTC. Protein: CASSIFRGTYEQYF. Drawing the rest from reference TRBV19 and TRBJ2-7, the complete variable domain is DGGITQSPKYLFRKEGQNVTLSCEQNLNHDAMYWYRQDPGQGLRLIYYSQIVNDFQKGDIAEGYSVSREKKESFPLTVTSAQKNPTAFYLCASSIFRGTYEQYFGPGTRLTVT.

The CDR3 region has the DNA TGTGCCAGCAGTTTAAATGGTTTGCTCTCCTACAATGAGCAGTTCTTC. Its translation: CASSLNGLLSYNEQFF. The rearrangement uses TRBV28 and TRBJ2-1; D gene ambiguous. CDR3 length equals 16 residues. Germline CDR1 reads MDHEN; CDR2 reads SYDVKM. The ends were cut back, 2 bases at V and 0 bases at J, with 11 bases in the middle.

V and J are TRBV3-1 (or the pseudogene TRBV3-2) and TRBJ1-1; D is perhaps TRBD1 (6 bases). Trimming left V 3 bases short and J 5 bases short, with 13 bases between. This CDR3 has 14 amino acids. The germline V gene has CDR1 LGHDT and CDR2 YNNKEL (reference sequence). CDR3: CASSQGAGGTEAFF. In DNA form, the CDR3 reads TGTGCCAGCAGCCAGGGGGCAGGCGGAACTGAAGCTTTCTTT.

The DNA for the CDR3 is TGTGCCAGCAGCTTCCTTGATAGGAAACCTGGGGAGACCCAGTACTTC. This codes for CASSFLDRKPGETQYF. The chain employs TRBV5-6 and TRBJ2-5; unclear D gene. Germline loops: CDR1 SGHDT, CDR2 YYEEEE. V was cut by 2 bases and J by 5 bases, with 19 bases left in between. The CDR3 covers 16 residues.

This clone appeared once. The rearrangement joins TRBV18 to TRBJ2-7, with TRBD2 matching 9 bases. This CDR3 has 15 amino acids. J was trimmed by 3 bases and V by 0 bases; bases with no gene match: 3. Germline V lookup: CDR1 KGHSH, CDR2 LQKENI. The CDR3 coding sequence is TGTGCCAGCTCACCACCGACTAGCGGATTCTACGAGCAGTACTTC. It yields the protein CASSPPTSGFYEQYF.

The chain carries TRBV6-2 or TRBV6-3 and TRBJ2-3; D gene unclear. Per germline, CDR1 MNHEY and CDR2 SVGEGT. V was pared by 2 bases and J by 4 bases, with 10 bases between. The length of the CDR3 is 14 residues. CDR3 nucleotides: TGTGCCAGCAGTTACGTGGGGTCCCCAGATACGCAGTATTTT. It encodes CASSYVGSPDTQYF.

The V and J genes are TRBV6-5 and TRBJ2-2; 8 bases align to TRBD2. V lost 8 bases, J lost 7 bases, and 3 bases stayed unmatched. CDR1 is MNHEY and CDR2 is SVGAGI in the germline V gene. This CDR3 has 12 residues. The CDR3 DNA reads as TGTGCCAGCTGGAGCGGGGGCGGGGAGCTGTTTTTT. It encodes CASWSGGGELFF.

The chain couples TRBV7-9 to TRBJ2-7; TRBD1 agrees at 9 bases. The CDR3 is made up of 14 amino acids. After removal of 2 bases from V and 6 bases from J, the junction contained 5 bases not matched to a gene. Germline CDR1 SEHNR, CDR2 FQNEAQ (reference sequence). CDR3 DNA sequence: TGTGCCAGCAGCTTACCCTGGACAGGGGTCGAGCAGTACTTC. This gives the protein CASSLPWTGVEQYF.

The rearrangement joins TRBV20-1 to TRBJ1-6; 9 bases fit TRBD1. Germline V gene sequence: CDR1 DFQATT, CDR2 SNEGSKA (reference sequence). V gave up 3 bases and J gave up 9 bases; unmatched junction bases: 3. The CDR3 has 13 residues. CDR3 residues: CSASRDRVSPLHF. In DNA, the CDR3 is TGCAGTGCTAGTAGGGACAGGGTTTCACCCCTCCACTTT.

This clone was observed a single time. This sequence joins TRBV2 and TRBJ2-2, with 10 nucleotides matching TRBD2. This CDR3 has 15 amino acids. The V segment lost 5 bases and the J segment 8 bases; nucleotides outside the gene matches: 8. Germline CDR1 SNHLY, CDR2 FYNNEI. The CDR3 DNA reads as TGTGCCAGCAGTACTTTAGCGGGAGGCCCTGGGGAGCTGTTTTTT. It specifies CASSTLAGGPGELFF.

The chain recombines TRBV27 with TRBJ1-5, with D perhaps TRBD1 (5 bases). Trimming pared 2 bases from V and 4 bases from J, leaving 9 bases between. This CDR3 is 14 amino acids long. The germline CDR1 and CDR2 sequences are MNHEY and SMNVEV (reference sequence). The chain's CDR3 is CASSLMSGNQPQHF. CDR3 DNA: TGTGCCAGCAGTTTAATGTCAGGGAATCAGCCCCAGCATTTT.

The chain uses TRBV9 and TRBJ2-2; 9 bases line up with TRBD2. V trimming: 3 bases; J trimming: 8 bases; junction bases outside the gene matches: 11. This CDR3 has 16 residues. Germline CDR1 reads SGDLS; CDR2 reads YYNGEE. CDR3 in DNA: TGTGCCAGCAGCGCGACGACTAGCGGTAGATCTGGGGAGCTGTTTTTT. Amino acids: CASSATTSGRSGELFF.

Concerning this clone itself: The junction departs from germline at one end; a sequencing error may be responsible. This chain uses TRBV13 with TRBJ2-3, with 7 bases that match TRBD1. CDR3 length equals 12 residues. In germline, CDR1 is PRHDT, CDR2 FYEKMQ (reference sequence). The CDR3 protein is CASSFGTVTQYF. CDR3 bases: TGTGCCAGCAGCTTCGGGACAGTTACGCAGTATTTT.

The chain combines TRBV5-1 with TRBJ2-1; tentatively, D is TRBD1 or TRBD2 (5 bases each). The germline gives CDR1 SGHRS, CDR2 YFSETQ. CDR3 size: 14 residues. The ends were cut back, 5 bases at V and 4 bases at J, with 13 bases in the middle. The CDR3 sequence is CASRGGGNYNEQFF. Here the CDR3 DNA reads TGCGCCAGCAGAGGTGGGGGAAATTACAATGAGCAGTTCTTC.

J is TRBJ1-2 and V is TRBV11-2; tentatively, D is TRBD1 (5 bases). Germline-derived CDR1 and CDR2 are SGHAT and FQNNGV. This CDR3 contains 15 residues. V was trimmed by 5 bases and J by 2 bases, leaving 15 bases between them. This CDR3 is CASSQTGRGNYGYTF. The CDR3 DNA reads as TGTGCCAGCAGCCAGACCGGGCGGGGGAACTATGGCTACACCTTC.

This chain connects TRBV18 to TRBJ1-3; D remains ambiguous. The CDR3 sequence is 14 residues long. Trimming removed 3 bases at V and 6 bases at J, with 12 bases between. Germline V gives CDR1 KGHSH, CDR2 LQKENI. The CDR3 loop reads CASSPVLRPNTIYF. In DNA, the CDR3 is TGTGCCAGCTCACCCGTCTTACGGCCAAACACCATATATTTT.

The chain joins TRBV6-5 to TRBJ2-1; TRBD2 might be the D (5 bases). The CDR3 has 14 residues. The V end was cut by 7 bases, the J end by 4 bases, with 14 bases between. In germline, CDR1 is MNHEY, CDR2 SVGAGI. The chain's CDR3 is CASTAGNPYNEQFF. For the CDR3, the DNA is TGTGCCAGCACCGCCGGGAACCCATACAATGAGCAGTTCTTC.

The chain has TRBV20-1 and TRBJ2-5, with 10 bases identical to TRBD2. V lost 3 bases, J lost 6 bases, and 7 bases stayed unmatched. This CDR3 spans 14 amino acids. Germline loops: CDR1 DFQATT, CDR2 SNEGSKA (reference sequence). This CDR3 is CSASLAGGVKTQYF. The CDR3 coding sequence is TGCAGTGCTAGTTTAGCGGGAGGAGTAAAGACCCAGTACTTC.

The chain is built from TRBV9 and TRBJ2-7, with D hard to call. V shed 6 bases and J shed 8 bases, with 3 bases lying between them. Germline CDR1 reads SGDLS; CDR2 reads YYNGEE. The CDR3 is made up of 8 amino acids. DNA of the CDR3: TGTGCCAGCATCAAGCAGTACTTC. Translated: CASIKQYF.

This rearrangement joins TRBV19 to TRBJ1-3; TRBD1 matches 10 bases. Unmatched junction bases numbered 9, after V lost 6 bases and J lost 4 bases. The CDR3 has 16 amino acids. Germline lookup yields CDR1 LNHDA and CDR2 SQIVND (reference sequence). CDR3 protein: CASRPKGQGPGNTIYF. CDR3 sequence (DNA): TGTGCCAGTAGGCCCAAGGGACAGGGGCCCGGAAACACCATATATTTT.

V and J are TRBV3-1 (or the pseudogene TRBV3-2) and TRBJ2-1, with 13 bases identical to TRBD2. CDR1 is LGHDT and CDR2 is YNNKEL in the germline V gene (reference sequence). CDR3 length: 17 residues. The junction had 4 bases not matched to a gene; V was cut back by 1 base and J by 4 bases. The CDR3 nucleotides read TGTGCCAGCAGCCAAGTACTAGCGGGAGGGGTTTACAATGAGCAGTTCTTC. This translates into CASSQVLAGGVYNEQFF.

V is TRBV3-1 (or the pseudogene TRBV3-2) and J is TRBJ1-6; 7 bases are shared with TRBD1. The junction had 9 bases not matched to a gene; V was cut back by 9 bases and J by 7 bases. The germline V gene encodes CDR1 LGHDT and CDR2 YNNKEL (reference sequence). The CDR3 is 14 residues long. This chain's CDR3 is CASTQGQWNSPLHF. In DNA, the CDR3 is TGTGCCAGTACCCAGGGACAGTGGAATTCACCCCTCCACTTT.

The V gene is TRBV19, the J gene TRBJ2-3, with 16 bases aligning to TRBD2. Unmatched junction bases numbered 16, after V lost 5 bases and J lost 8 bases. Germline values: CDR1 LNHDA, CDR2 SQIVND (reference sequence). The CDR3 loop spans 19 amino acids. Here the CDR3 reads CASSLKGGTSGRAVGTQYF. CDR3 in DNA: TGTGCCAGTAGTCTAAAAGGAGGGACTAGCGGGAGGGCCGTTGGTACGCAGTATTTT.

In this sample, this clone turned up once. This rearrangement joins TRBV5-4 to TRBJ2-3; D might be TRBD1 (6 bases). The V end was cut by 4 bases, the J end by 0 bases, with 12 bases between. This CDR3 comprises 15 residues. Germline CDR1 is SGHNT and CDR2 is YYREEE (reference sequence). Here the CDR3 reads CASSQGGASTDTQYF. CDR3 DNA sequence: TGTGCCAGCAGCCAAGGGGGAGCCAGCACAGATACGCAGTATTTT.